This T cell receptor (beta chain) was obtained from a study of blood T cell repertoires in COVID-19. In the study overall: Material from acute and convalescent COVID-19 was sourced from the United States, Italy and Spain. Nucleic acid was either cDNA or gDNA, and it came from T cells, B-cell-depleted T cells, or PBMCs.

Trimming left V 1 base short and J 6 bases short, with 7 bases between. Germline CDR1 SGHRS, CDR2 YFSETQ. This CDR3 contains 13 residues. Authors' analysis steps: Amplification of reference gene primers provided the estimated nucleated cell counts. Only in-frame clones appear in the TCRdb table, and some are missing; sequencing was by immunoSEQ multiplex PCR. Clonal size and the V and J genes are those of that table, whereas D and trimming came from the DNA. The sample includes about 330,000 clones, 75% to 85% seen only once; the top ten take just over 7%. The receptor was isolated from a human donor in a cohort sampled during active COVID-19. Specimen: peripheral blood. The chain joins TRBV5-1 to TRBJ2-2; D gene uncertain. CDR3 protein: CASSLLSPGELFF. The CDR3 DNA is TGCGCCAGCAGCTTGTTATCCCCCGGGGAGCTGTTTTTT. Drawing the rest from reference TRBV5-1 and TRBJ2-2, the complete variable domain is KAGVTQTPRYLIKTRGQQVTLSCSPISGHRSVSWYQQTPGQGLQFLFEYFSETQRNKGNFPGRFSGRQFSNSRSEMNVSTLELGDSALYLCASSLLSPGELFFGEGSRLTVL.